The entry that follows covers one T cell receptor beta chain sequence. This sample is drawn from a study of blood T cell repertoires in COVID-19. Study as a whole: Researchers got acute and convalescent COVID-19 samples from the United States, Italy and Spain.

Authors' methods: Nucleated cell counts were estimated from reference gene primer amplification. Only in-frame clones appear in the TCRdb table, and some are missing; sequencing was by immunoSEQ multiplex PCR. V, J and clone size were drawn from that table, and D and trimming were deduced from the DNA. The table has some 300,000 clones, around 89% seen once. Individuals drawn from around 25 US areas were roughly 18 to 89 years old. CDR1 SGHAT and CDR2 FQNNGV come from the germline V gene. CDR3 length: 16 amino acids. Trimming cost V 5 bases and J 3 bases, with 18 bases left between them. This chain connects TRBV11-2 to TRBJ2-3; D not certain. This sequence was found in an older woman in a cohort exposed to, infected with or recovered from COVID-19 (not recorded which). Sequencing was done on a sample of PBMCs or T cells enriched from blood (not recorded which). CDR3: CASSPRPLGQTDTQYF. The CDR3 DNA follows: TGTGCCAGCAGCCCAAGGCCCCTAGGCCAAACAGATACGCAGTATTTT.